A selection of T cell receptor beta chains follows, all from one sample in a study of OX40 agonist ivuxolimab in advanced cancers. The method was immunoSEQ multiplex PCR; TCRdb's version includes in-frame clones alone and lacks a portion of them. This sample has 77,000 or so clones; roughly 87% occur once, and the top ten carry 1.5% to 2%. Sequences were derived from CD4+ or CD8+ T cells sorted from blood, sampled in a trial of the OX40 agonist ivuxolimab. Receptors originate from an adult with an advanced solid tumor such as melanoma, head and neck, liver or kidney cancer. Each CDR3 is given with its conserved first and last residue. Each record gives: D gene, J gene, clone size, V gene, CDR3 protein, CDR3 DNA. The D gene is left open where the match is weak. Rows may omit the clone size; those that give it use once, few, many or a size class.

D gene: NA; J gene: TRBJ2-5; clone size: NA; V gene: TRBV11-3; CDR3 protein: CASSAGSVETQYF; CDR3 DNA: TGTGCCAGCAGCGCAGGGTCCGTGGAGACCCAGTACTTC
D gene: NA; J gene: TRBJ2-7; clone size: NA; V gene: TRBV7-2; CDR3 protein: CASSLVSGQYEQYF; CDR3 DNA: TGTGCCAGCAGCTTAGTGAGCGGCCAATACGAGCAGTACTTC
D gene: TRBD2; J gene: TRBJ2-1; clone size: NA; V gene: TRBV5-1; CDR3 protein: CASSGLAGDRDEQFF; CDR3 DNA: TGCGCCAGCAGCGGGCTAGCGGGAGACCGGGATGAGCAGTTCTTC
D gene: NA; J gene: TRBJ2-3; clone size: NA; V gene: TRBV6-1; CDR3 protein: CASRPGPSTDTQYF; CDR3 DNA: TGTGCCAGCCGCCCCGGACCAAGCACAGATACGCAGTATTTT
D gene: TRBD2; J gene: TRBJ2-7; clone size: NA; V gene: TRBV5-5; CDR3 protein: CASTITGTSGSYEQYF; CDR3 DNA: TGTGCCAGCACCATCACCGGGACTAGCGGTTCCTACGAGCAGTACTTC
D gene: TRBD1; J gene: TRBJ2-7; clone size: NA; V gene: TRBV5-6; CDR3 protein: CASSLVGGQELPTNF; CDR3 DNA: TGTGCCAGCAGCTTGGTAGGCGGACAGGAGTTACCTACAAACTTC
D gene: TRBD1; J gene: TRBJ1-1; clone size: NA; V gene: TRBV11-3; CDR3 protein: CASSLGTGWDTEAFF; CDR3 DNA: TGTGCCAGCAGCTTAGGGACAGGGTGGGACACTGAAGCTTTCTTT
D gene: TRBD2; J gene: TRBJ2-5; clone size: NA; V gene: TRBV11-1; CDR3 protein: CASSRSLAGQQETQYF; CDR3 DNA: TGTGCCAGCAGCCGCTCACTAGCGGGGCAACAAGAGACCCAGTACTTC
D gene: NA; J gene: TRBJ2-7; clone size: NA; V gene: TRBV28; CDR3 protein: CASPGQNGEQYF; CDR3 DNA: TGTGCCAGCCCGGGTCAGAATGGCGAGCAGTACTTC
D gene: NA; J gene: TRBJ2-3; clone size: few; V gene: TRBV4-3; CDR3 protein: CASSQESWDTQYF; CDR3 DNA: TGCGCCAGCAGCCAGGAGAGTTGGGATACGCAGTATTTT
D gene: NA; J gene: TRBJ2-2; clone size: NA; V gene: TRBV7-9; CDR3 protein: CASSTGVTGELFF; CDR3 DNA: TGTGCCAGCTCGACGGGGGTCACCGGGGAGCTGTTTTTT
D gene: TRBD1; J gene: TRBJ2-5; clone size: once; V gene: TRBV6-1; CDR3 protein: CASRMGTGGGETQYF; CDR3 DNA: TGTGCCAGCAGGATGGGGACAGGGGGCGGCGAGACCCAGTACTTC
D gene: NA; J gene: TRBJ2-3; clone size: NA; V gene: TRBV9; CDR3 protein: CASSQGGGGTGTDTQYF; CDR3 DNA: TGTGCCAGCAGCCAGGGAGGCGGGGGCACCGGCACAGATACGCAGTATTTT
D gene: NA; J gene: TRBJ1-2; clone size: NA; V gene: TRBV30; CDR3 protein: CAWSAGAGYTF; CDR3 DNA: TGTGCCTGGAGTGCAGGGGCCGGCTACACCTTC
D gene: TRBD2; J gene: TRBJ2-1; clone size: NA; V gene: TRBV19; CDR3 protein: CASSGGGGSSYNEQFF; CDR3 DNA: TGTGCCAGTAGTGGCGGGGGGGGGAGCTCCTACAATGAGCAGTTCTTC
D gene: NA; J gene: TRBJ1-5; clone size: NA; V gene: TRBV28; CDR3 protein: CASSSPSNQPQHF; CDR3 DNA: TGTGCCAGCAGTTCGCCCTCCAATCAGCCCCAGCATTTT
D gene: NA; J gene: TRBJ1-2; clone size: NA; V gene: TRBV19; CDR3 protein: CASSQGSKYGYTF; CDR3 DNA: TGTGCCAGTAGTCAGGGCTCGAAGTATGGCTACACCTTC
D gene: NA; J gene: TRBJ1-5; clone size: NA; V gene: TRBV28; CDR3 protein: CASSWGGGPQHF; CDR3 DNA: TGTGCCAGCAGTTGGGGTGGAGGCCCCCAGCATTTT
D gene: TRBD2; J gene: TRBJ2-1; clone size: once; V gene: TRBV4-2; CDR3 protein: CASSQLTEALADNEQFF; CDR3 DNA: TGTGCCAGCAGCCAGCTCACTGAGGCACTAGCGGACAATGAGCAGTTCTTC
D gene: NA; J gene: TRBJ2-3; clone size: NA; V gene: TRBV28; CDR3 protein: CASSLGNTDTQYF; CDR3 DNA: TGTGCCAGCAGTTTGGGCAACACAGATACGCAGTATTTT
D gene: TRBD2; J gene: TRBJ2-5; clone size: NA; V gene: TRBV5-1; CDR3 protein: CASSLSSGQETQYF; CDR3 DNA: TGCGCCAGCAGCCTATCTAGCGGCCAAGAGACCCAGTACTTC
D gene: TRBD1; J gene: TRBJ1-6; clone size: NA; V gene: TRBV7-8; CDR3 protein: CASSLRQGRDSPLHF; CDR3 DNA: TGTGCCAGCAGCCTCCGACAGGGCCGAGATTCACCCCTCCACTTT
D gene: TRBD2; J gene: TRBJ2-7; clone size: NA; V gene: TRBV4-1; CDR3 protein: CASSQGLAGALTRYEQYF; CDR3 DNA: TGCGCCAGCAGCCAAGGACTAGCGGGGGCCTTGACCCGCTACGAGCAGTACTTC
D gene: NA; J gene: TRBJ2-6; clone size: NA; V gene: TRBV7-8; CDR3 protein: CASSLGSGANVLTF; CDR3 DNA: TGTGCCAGCAGCCTCGGCTCTGGGGCCAACGTCCTGACTTTC
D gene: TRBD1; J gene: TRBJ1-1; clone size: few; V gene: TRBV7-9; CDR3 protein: CASSWDREGAFF; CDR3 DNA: TGTGCCAGCAGCTGGGACAGGGAAGGAGCTTTCTTT
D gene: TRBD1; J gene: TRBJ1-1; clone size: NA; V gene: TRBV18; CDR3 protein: CASSPGQGRTEAFF; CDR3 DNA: TGTGCCAGCTCGCCCGGACAGGGAAGAACTGAAGCTTTCTTT
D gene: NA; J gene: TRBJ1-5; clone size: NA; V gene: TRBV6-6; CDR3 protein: CASSAVGSNSNQPQHF; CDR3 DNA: TGTGCCAGCAGTGCCGTCGGGTCGAATAGCAATCAGCCCCAGCATTTT
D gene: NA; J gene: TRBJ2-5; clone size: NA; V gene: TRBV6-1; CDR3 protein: CASSEALVGGGQKTQYF; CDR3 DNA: TGTGCCAGCAGTGAAGCGCTTGTAGGGGGGGGTCAAAAGACCCAGTACTTC
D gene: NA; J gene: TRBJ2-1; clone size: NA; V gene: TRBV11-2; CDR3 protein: CASSPKEYNEQFF; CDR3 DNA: TGTGCCAGCAGCCCTAAGGAGTACAATGAGCAGTTCTTC
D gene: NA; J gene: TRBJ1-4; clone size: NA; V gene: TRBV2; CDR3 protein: CASSVTAEGEKLFF; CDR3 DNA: TGTGCCAGCAGTGTGACCGCGGAAGGGGAAAAACTGTTTTTT
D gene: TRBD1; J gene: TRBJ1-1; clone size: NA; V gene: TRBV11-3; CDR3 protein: CASSQDRVTEAFF; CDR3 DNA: TGTGCCAGCAGCCAGGACAGGGTCACTGAAGCTTTCTTT
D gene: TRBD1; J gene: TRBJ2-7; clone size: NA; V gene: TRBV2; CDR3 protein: CASSVEIEGQRSYEQYF; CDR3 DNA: TGTGCCAGCAGTGTGGAGATTGAGGGACAGAGATCCTACGAGCAGTACTTC
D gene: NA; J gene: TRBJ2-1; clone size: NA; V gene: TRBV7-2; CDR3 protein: CASSLFSGSGYDEQFF; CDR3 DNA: TGTGCCAGCAGCTTATTTTCTGGGTCGGGGTACGATGAGCAGTTCTTC
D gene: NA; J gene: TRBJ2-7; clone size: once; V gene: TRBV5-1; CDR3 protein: CASSLGQASSYEQYF; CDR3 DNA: TGCGCCAGCAGCTTGGGTCAGGCCAGCTCCTACGAGCAGTACTTC
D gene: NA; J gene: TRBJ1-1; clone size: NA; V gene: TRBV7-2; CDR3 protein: CASSFAGRDTEAFF; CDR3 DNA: TGTGCCAGCAGCTTTGCAGGGCGGGACACTGAAGCTTTCTTT
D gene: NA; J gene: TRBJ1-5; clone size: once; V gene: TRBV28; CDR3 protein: CASSFSGAHQPQHF; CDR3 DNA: TGTGCCAGCAGTTTCTCGGGGGCGCATCAGCCCCAGCATTTT
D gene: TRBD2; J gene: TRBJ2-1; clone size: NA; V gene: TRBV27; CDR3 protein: CASSLFSGGARNEQFF; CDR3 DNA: TGTGCCAGCAGTTTATTCAGCGGGGGGGCGCGGAATGAGCAGTTCTTC
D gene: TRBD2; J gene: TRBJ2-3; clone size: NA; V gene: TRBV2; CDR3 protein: CASRLAGAYTDTQYF; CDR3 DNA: TGTGCCAGCAGGTTAGCGGGGGCCTACACAGATACGCAGTATTTT
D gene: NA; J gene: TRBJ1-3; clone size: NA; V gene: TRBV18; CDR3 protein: CASSPTYQGNTIYF; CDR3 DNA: TGTGCCAGCTCACCGACGTACCAGGGAAACACCATATATTTT
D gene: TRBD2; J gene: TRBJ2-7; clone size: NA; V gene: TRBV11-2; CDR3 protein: CASSLREVTGTTSYEQYF; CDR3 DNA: TGTGCCAGCAGCTTACGGGAGGTAACTGGGACCACCTCCTACGAGCAGTACTTC
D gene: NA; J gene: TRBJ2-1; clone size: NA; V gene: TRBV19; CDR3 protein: CASSIQYRAGEQFF; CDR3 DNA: TGTGCCAGTAGTATTCAGTACCGGGCGGGTGAGCAGTTCTTC
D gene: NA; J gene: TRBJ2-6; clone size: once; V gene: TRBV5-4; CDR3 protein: CATGPIASTSGANVLTF; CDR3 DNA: TGTGCCACCGGTCCAATAGCCTCTACCTCTGGGGCCAACGTCCTGACTTTC
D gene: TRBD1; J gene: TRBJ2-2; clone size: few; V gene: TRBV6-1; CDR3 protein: CASRVDRVGAGELFF; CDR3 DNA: TGTGCCAGCAGGGTGGACAGGGTTGGCGCCGGGGAGCTGTTTTTT
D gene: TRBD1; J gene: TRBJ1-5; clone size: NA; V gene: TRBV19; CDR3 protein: CASSLDRADQPQHF; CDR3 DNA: TGTGCCAGTAGCCTTGACAGGGCGGATCAGCCCCAGCATTTT
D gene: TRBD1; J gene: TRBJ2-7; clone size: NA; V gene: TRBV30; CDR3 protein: CAWSAGQGAYEQYF; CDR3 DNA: TGTGCCTGGAGCGCGGGACAGGGGGCATACGAGCAGTACTTC
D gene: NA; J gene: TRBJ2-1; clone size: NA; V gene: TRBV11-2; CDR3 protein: CASSYSGAAGEQFF; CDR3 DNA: TGTGCCAGCAGCTATAGTGGGGCGGCAGGTGAGCAGTTCTTC
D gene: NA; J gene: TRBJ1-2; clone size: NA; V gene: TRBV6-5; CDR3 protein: CASSRTGWSDYGYTF; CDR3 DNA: TGTGCCAGCAGTAGAACAGGGTGGTCAGACTATGGCTACACCTTC
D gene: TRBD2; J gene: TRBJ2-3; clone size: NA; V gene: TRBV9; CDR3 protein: CASNIAGQADTQYF; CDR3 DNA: TGTGCCAGCAACATAGCGGGGCAGGCAGATACGCAGTATTTT